This T cell receptor (beta chain) is from a study of blood T cell repertoires in COVID-19. Some clones are missing from TCRdb's copy, which holds only in-frame ones; the method was immunoSEQ multiplex PCR. The table records a few hundred thousand clones, about four fifths of them present only once. This receptor was identified in a middle-aged man who had been exposed to COVID-19. The sequenced sample consisted of PBMCs or T cells enriched from blood (not recorded which).

CDR3 sequence: CASSYESGRAYNEQFF. DNA for the CDR3: TGTGCCAGCAGCTATGAGAGCGGGAGGGCCTACAATGAGCAGTTCTTC. The chain carries TRBV5-4 and TRBJ2-1; 10 bases line up with TRBD2. The V gene end was trimmed by 3 bases and the J gene end by 2 bases; junction bases not matched to a gene: 5. CDR1 and CDR2 from the germline V gene are SGHNT and YYREEE (reference sequence). The CDR3 has 16 residues.